This record covers a single TCR beta chain. The antigen remains unidentified. This sample was taken from a study of blood T cells in healthy people across ages. Findings of the study overall: Changes seen in expanded clonotypes were possibly confounded by donor CMV status left unknown.

Combining a sample-barcoded 5' primer with a J-beta primer mix, a second PCR ran for roughly 6 to 12 cycles. The template-switch adaptor, which had 12 random nucleotides, put a tag on each cDNA molecule. TCRdb fed the 5' RACE reads into MiXCR, producing one record per CDR3 protein. The table records hundreds of thousands of distinct CDR3 sequences, around 43% of them present only once. This TCR was recovered from a man aged 55 to 70 in good health. Sequencing used blood.

CDR3 loop: CASSIKGQVLSYEQYF. As DNA, the CDR3 is TGTGCCAGCAGTATCAAGGGACAGGTGCTCTCCTACGAGCAGTACTTC. V gene TRBV12-3 or TRBV12-4 combines with J gene TRBJ2-7, with 8 nucleotides matching TRBD1. The CDR3 length is 16 residues. After removal of 5 bases from V and 0 bases from J, the junction contained 9 bases not matched to a gene.